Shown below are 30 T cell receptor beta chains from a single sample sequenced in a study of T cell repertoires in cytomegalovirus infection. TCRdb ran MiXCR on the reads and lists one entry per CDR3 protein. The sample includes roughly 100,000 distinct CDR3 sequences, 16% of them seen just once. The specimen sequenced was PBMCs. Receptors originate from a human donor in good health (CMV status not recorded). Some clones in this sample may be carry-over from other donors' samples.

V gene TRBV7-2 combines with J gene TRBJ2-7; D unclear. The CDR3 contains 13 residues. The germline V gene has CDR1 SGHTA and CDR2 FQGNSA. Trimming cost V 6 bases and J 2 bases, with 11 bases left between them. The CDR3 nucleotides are TGTGCCAGCAGTTCGGAGACTGCCTACGAGCAGTACTTC. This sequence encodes CASSSETAYEQYF.

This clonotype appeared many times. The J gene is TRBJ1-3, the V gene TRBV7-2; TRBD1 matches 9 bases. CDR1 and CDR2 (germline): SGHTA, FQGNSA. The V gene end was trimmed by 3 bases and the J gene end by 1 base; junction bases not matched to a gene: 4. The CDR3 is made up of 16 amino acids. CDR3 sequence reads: CASSFRQGGSGNTIYF. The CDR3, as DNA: TGTGCCAGCAGCTTCCGACAGGGGGGATCTGGAAACACCATATATTTT.

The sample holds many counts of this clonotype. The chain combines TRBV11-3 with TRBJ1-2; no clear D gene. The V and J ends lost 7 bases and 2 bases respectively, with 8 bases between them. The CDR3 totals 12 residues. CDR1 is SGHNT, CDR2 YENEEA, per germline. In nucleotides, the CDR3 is TGTGCCAGCAAACCGCGAAACTATGGCTACACCTTC. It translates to CASKPRNYGYTF.

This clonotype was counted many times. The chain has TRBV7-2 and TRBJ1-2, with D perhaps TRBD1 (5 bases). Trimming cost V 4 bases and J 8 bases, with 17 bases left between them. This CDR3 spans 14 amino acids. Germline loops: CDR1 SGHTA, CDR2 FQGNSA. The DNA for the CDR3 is TGTGCCAGCAGCTCTACCCGGGGCCCAGGGGGCTACACCTTC. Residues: CASSSTRGPGGYTF.

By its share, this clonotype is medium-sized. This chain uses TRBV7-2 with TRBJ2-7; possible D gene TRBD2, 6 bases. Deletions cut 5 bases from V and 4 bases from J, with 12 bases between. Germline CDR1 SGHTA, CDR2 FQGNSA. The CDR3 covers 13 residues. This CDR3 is CASSPRGRYEQYF. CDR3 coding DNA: TGTGCCAGCAGCCCCCGGGGGAGATACGAGCAGTACTTC.

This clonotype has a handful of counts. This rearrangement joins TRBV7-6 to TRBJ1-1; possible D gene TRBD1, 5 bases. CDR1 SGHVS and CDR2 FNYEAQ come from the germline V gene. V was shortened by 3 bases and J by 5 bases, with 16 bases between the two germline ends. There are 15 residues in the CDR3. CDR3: CASSFPRQMRTEAFF. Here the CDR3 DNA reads TGTGCCAGCAGCTTTCCCCGACAGATGAGGACTGAAGCTTTCTTT.

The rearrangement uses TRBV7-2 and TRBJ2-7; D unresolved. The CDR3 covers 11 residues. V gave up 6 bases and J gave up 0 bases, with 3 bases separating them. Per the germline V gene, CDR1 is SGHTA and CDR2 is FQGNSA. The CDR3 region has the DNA TGTGCCAGCAGTACCTCCTACGAGCAGTACTTC. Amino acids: CASSTSYEQYF.

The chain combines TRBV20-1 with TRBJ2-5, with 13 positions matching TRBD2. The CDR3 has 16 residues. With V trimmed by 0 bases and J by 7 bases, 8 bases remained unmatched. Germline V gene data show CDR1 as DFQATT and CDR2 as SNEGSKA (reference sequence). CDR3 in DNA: TGCAGTGCTAGAGATACTAGCGGGGGGGCCGTCGTGACCCAGTACTTC. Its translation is CSARDTSGGAVVTQYF.

As DNA, the CDR3 is TGCGCCAGCAGCCCTTTCTTAGCGCTGAACACTGAAGCTTTCTTT. It translates to CASSPFLALNTEAFF. V is TRBV4-3 and J is TRBJ1-1; D ambiguous. Germline CDR1 and CDR2: LGHNA and YSLEER. The V end was cut by 4 bases, the J end by 0 bases, with 12 bases between. This CDR3 spans 15 amino acids.

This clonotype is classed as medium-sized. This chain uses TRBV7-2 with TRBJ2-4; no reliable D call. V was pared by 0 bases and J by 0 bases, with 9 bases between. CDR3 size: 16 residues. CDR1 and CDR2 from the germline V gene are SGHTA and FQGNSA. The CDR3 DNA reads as TGTGCCAGCAGCTTAGCTGCCGGACGAGCCAAAAACATTCAGTACTTC. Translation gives CASSLAAGRAKNIQYF.

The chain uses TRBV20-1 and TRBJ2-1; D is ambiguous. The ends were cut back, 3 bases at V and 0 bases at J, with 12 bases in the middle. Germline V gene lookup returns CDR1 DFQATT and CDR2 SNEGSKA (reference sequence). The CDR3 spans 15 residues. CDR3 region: CSASLALSSYNEQFF. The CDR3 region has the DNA TGCAGTGCTAGCCTTGCTCTAAGCTCCTACAATGAGCAGTTCTTC.

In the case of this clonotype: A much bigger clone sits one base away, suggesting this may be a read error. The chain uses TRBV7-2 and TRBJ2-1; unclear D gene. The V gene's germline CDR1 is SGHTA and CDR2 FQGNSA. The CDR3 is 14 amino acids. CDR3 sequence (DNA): TGTGCCAGCAGCCTCGGCCTCCTTTGGAATGAGCAGCTCTTC. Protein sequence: CASSLGLLWNEQLF.

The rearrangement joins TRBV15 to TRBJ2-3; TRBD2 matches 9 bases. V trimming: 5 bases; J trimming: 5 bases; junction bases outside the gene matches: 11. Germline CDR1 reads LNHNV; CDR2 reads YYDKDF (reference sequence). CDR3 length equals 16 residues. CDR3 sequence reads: CATSQAGAGGVDTQYF. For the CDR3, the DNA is TGTGCCACCAGCCAAGCTGGGGCGGGGGGGGTAGATACGCAGTATTTT.

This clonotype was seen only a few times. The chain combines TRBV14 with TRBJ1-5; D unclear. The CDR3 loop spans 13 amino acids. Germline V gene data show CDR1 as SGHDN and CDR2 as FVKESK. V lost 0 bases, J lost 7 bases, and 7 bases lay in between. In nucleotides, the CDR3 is TGTGCCAGCAGCCAAGATTTCGACCAGCCCCAGCATTTT. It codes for CASSQDFDQPQHF.

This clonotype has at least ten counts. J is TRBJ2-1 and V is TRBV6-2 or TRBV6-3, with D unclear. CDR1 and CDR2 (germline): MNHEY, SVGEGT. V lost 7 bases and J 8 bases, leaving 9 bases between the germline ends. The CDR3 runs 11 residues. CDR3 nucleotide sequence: TGTGCCAGCACTAGTCGGGATGAGCAGTTCTTC. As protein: CASTSRDEQFF.

CDR3 amino acids: CASSWTGGIDEQFF. The CDR3 region has the DNA TGTGCCAGCTCGTGGACAGGGGGCATCGATGAGCAGTTCTTC. The chain combines TRBV18 with TRBJ2-1, with 11 bases lining up with TRBD1. This CDR3 is built from 14 residues. CDR1 is KGHSH, CDR2 LQKENI, per germline. J lost 8 bases, V lost 6 bases, and 6 bases had no gene match.

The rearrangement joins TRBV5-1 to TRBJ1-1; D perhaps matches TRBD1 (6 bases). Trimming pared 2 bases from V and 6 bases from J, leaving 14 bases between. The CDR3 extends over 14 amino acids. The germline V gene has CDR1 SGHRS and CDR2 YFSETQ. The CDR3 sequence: CASSFNTGRAEAFF. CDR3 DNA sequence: TGCGCCAGCAGCTTTAATACAGGGAGGGCTGAAGCTTTCTTT.

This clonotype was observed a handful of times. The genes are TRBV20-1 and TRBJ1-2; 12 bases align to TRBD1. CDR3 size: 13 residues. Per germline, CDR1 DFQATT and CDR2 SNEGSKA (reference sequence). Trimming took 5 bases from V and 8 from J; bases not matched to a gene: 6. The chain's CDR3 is CSASGTGGKGYTF. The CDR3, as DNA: TGCAGTGCTTCCGGGACAGGGGGCAAAGGCTACACCTTC.

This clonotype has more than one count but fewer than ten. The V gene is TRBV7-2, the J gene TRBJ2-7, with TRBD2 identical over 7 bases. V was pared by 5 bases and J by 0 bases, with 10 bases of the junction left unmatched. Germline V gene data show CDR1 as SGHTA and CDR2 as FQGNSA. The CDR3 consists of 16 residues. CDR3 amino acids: CASSERGAGRSYEQYF. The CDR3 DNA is TGTGCCAGCAGCGAGAGGGGAGCGGGGCGCTCCTACGAGCAGTACTTC.

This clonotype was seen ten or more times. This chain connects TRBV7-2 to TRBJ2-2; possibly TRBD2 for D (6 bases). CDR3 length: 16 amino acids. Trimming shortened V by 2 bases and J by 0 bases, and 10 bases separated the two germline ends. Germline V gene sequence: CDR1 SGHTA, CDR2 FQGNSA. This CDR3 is CASSLRGTPNTGELFF. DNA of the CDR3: TGTGCCAGCAGCTTACGCGGGACTCCGAACACCGGGGAGCTGTTTTTT.

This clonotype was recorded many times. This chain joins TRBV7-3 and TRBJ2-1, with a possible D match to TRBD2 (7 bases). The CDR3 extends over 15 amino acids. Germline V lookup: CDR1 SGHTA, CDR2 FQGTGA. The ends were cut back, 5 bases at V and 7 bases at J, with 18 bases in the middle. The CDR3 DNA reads TGTGCCAGCAGCCCTTGGGGGGGGGGCCTTAATGAGCAGTTCTTC. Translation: CASSPWGGGLNEQFF.

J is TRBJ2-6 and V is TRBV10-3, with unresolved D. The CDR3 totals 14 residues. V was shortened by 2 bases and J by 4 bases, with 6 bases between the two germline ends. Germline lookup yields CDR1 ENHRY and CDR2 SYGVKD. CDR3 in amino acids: CAISEGHGANVLTF. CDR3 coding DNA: TGTGCCATCAGTGAGGGGCACGGGGCCAACGTCCTGACTTTC.

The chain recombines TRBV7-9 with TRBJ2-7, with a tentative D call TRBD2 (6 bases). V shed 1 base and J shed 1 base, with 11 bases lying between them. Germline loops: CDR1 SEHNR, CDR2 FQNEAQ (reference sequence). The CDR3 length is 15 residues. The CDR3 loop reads CASSLEVAGSYEQYF. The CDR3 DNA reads TGTGCCAGCAGCTTAGAAGTGGCGGGGTCCTACGAGCAGTACTTC.

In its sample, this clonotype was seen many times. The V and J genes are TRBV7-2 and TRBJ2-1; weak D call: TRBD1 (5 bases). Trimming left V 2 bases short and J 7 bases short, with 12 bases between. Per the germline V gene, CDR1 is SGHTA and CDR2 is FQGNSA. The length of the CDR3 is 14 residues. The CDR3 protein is CASSLMQGRNEQFF. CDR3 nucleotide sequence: TGTGCCAGCAGCTTAATGCAGGGTAGAAATGAGCAGTTCTTC.

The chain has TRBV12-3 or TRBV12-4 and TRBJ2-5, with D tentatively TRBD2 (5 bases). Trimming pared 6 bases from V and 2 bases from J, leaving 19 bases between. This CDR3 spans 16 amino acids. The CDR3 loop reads CASSPSASRKQETQYF. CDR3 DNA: TGTGCCAGCAGCCCTTCGGCTAGCCGGAAACAAGAGACCCAGTACTTC.

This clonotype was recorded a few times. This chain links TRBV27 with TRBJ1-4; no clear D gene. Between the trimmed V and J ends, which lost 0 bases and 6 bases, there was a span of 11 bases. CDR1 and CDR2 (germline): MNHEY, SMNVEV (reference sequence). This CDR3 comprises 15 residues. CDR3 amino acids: CASSLSRAGYEKLFF. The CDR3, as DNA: TGTGCCAGCAGTTTATCGAGGGCCGGGTATGAAAAACTGTTTTTT. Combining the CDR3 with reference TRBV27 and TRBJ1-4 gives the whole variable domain EAQVTQNPRYLITVTGKKLTVTCSQNMNHEYMSWYRQDPGLGLRQIYYSMNVEVTDKGDVPEGYKVSRKEKRNFPLILESPSPNQTSLYFCASSLSRAGYEKLFFGSGTQLSVL.

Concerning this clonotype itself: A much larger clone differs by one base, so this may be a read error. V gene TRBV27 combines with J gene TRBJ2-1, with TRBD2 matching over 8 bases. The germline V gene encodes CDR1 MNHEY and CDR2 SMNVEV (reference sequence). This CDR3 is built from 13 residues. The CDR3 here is CASWTSSYNEQIF. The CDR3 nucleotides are TGTGCCAGCTGGACTAGCTCCTACAATGAGCAGATCTTC.

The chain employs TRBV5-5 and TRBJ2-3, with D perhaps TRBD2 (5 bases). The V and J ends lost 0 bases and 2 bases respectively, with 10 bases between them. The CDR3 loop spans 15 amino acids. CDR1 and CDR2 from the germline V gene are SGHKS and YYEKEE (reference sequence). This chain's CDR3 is CASSLASGLTDTQYF. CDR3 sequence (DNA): TGTGCCAGCAGCTTGGCCAGCGGCCTCACAGATACGCAGTATTTT.

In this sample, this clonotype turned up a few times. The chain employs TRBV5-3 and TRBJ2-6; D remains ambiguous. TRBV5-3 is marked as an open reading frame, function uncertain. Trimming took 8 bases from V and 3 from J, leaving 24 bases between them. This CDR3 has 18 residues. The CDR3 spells CASNFFLRRAGGANVLTF. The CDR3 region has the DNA TGTGCCAGCAACTTTTTCCTTCGACGGGCCGGTGGGGCCAACGTCCTGACTTTC.

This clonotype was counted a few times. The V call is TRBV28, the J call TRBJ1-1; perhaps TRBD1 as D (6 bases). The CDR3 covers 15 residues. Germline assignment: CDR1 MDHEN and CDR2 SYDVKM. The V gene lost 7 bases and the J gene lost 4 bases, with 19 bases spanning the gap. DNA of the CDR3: TGTGCCAGCATTATTAATATACAGGGTTTCACTGAAGCTTTCTTT. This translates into CASIINIQGFTEAFF. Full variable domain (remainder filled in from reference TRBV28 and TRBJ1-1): DVKVTQSSRYLVKRTGEKVFLECVQDMDHENMFWYRQDPGLGLRLIYFSYDVKMKEKGDIPEGYSVSREKKERFSLILESASTNQTSMYLCASIINIQGFTEAFFGQGTRLTVV.